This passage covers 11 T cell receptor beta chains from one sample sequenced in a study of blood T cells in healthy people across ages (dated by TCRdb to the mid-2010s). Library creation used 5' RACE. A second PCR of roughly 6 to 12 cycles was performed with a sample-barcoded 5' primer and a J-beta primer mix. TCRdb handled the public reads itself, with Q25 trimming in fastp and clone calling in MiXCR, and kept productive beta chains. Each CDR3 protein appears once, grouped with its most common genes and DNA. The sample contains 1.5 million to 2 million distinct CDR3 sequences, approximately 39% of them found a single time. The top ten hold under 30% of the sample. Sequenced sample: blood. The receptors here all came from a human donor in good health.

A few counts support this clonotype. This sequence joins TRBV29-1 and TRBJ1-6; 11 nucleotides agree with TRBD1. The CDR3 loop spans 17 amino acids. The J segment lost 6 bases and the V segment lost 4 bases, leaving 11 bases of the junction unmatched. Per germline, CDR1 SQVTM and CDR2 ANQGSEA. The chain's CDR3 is CSVVGEDRGLCNSPLHF. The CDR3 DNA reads TGCAGCGTTGTTGGTGAGGACAGGGGGCTTTGTAATTCACCCCTCCACTTT.

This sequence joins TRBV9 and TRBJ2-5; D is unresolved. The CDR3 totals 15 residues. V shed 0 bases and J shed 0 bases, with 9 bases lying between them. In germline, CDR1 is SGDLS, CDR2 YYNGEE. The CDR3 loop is CASSVEAGYQETQYF. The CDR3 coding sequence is TGTGCCAGCAGCGTAGAGGCAGGCTACCAAGAGACCCAGTACTTC.

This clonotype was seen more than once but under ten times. The DNA of the CDR3 is TGTGCCAGCAAAGGACAGGGGGCGAGCCAGCCCCAGCATTTT. This translates into CASKGQGASQPQHF. V usage is TRBV6-2 or TRBV6-3 and J usage is TRBJ1-5; 11 positions match TRBD1. This CDR3 has 14 amino acids. Germline V gene data show CDR1 as MNHEY and CDR2 as SVGEGT. The V gene end was trimmed by 7 bases and the J gene end by 7 bases; junction bases not matched to a gene: 6.

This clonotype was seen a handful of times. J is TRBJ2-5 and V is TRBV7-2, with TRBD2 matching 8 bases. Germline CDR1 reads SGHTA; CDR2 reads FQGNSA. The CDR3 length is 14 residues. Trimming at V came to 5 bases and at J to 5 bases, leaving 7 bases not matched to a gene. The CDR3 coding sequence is TGTGCCAGCAGCCCCGATAGCGGGGATGAGACCCAGTACTTC. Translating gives CASSPDSGDETQYF.

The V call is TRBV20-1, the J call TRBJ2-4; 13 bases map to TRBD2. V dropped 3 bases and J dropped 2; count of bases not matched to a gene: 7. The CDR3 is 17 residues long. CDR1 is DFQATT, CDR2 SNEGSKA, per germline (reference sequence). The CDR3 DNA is TGCAGTGCTAGGGAGACTAGCGGGGGGCTCCCCAAAAACATTCAGTACTTC. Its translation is CSARETSGGLPKNIQYF.

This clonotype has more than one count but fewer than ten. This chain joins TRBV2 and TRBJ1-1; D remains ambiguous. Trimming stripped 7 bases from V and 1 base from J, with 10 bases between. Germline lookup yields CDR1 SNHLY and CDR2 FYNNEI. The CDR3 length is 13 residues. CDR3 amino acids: CASTHARNTEAFF. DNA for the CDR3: TGTGCCAGCACCCATGCCAGGAACACTGAAGCTTTCTTT.

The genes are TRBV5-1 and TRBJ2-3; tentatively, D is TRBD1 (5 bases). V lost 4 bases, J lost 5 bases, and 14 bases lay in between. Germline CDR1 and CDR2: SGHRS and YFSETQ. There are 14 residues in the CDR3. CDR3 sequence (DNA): TGCGCCAGCAGCACGGAAGGGGCCGGAGATACGCAGTATTTT. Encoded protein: CASSTEGAGDTQYF.

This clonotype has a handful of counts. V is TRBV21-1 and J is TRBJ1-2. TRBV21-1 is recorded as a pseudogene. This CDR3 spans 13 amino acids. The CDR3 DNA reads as TGTGCCAGCAGCAAAGGACTTCCGTATGGCTACACCTTC. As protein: CASSKGLPYGYTF.

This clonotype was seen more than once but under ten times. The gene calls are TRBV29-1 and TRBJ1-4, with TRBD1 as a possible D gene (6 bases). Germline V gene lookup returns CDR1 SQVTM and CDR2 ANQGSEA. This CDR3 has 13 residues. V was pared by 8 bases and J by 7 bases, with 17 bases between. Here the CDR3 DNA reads TGCAGCATCCACAGGGAGGGAAGTGAAAAACTGTTTTTT. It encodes CSIHREGSEKLFF.

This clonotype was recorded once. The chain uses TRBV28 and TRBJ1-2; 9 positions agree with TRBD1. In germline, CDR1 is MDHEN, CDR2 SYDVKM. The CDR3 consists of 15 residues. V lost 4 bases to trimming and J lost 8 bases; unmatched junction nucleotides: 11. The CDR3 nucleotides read TGTGCCAGCAGTTCCCCGGGACAGGGACTATGGGGCTACACCTTC. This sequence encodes CASSSPGQGLWGYTF.

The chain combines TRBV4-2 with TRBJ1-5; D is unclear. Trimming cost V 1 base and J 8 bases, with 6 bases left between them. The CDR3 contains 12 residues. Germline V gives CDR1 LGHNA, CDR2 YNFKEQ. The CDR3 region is CASSQGTEPQHF. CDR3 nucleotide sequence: TGTGCCAGCAGCCAAGGTACAGAGCCCCAGCATTTT.